The 5 T cell receptor beta chains below come from one sample, sequenced in a study of blood T cell repertoires in COVID-19. The data were produced by immunoSEQ multiplex PCR, yet TCRdb's version contains in-frame clones alone and is incomplete. The sample lists tens of thousands of clones, about nine tenths occurring once. Sequenced: peripheral blood. These receptor sequences come from a man in his 70s with acute or convalescent COVID-19.

The chain recombines TRBV28 with TRBJ2-7; 9 nucleotides line up with TRBD1. This CDR3 has 15 amino acids. CDR1 and CDR2 from the germline V gene are MDHEN and SYDVKM. V lost 3 bases, J lost 0 bases, and 3 bases stayed unmatched. The chain's CDR3 is CASSFRDRVSYEQYF. Written as DNA, the CDR3 is TGTGCCAGCAGTTTTCGGGACAGGGTCTCCTACGAGCAGTACTTC. Full variable domain (rest looked up from reference TRBV28 and TRBJ2-7): DVKVTQSSRYLVKRTGEKVFLECVQDMDHENMFWYRQDPGLGLRLIYFSYDVKMKEKGDIPEGYSVSREKKERFSLILESASTNQTSMYLCASSFRDRVSYEQYFGPGTRLTVT.

V usage is TRBV7-3 and J usage is TRBJ2-1, with TRBD1 as a possible D gene (6 bases). This CDR3 region has 14 residues. The V end lost 5 bases, the J end lost 6 bases, and 14 bases lay between the germline ends. Germline V gene data show CDR1 as SGHTA and CDR2 as FQGTGA. DNA for the CDR3: TGTGCCAGCAGCCCTCAGGGGTACAGCAATGAGCAGTTCTTC. This codes for CASSPQGYSNEQFF.

This clone was picked up one time. The chain carries TRBV6-5 and TRBJ2-3; D ambiguous. CDR3 length: 13 residues. CDR1 is MNHEY, CDR2 SVGAGI, per germline. This CDR3 reads CAAQWAGPDTQYF. CDR3 DNA sequence: TGTGCAGCCCAGTGGGCTGGCCCAGATACGCAGTATTTT.

The chain recombines TRBV19 with TRBJ2-7; TRBD1 matches 12 bases. This CDR3 is built from 13 residues. V was pared by 10 bases and J by 7 bases, with 8 bases of the junction left unmatched. In germline, CDR1 is LNHDA, CDR2 SQIVND (reference sequence). The chain's CDR3 is CATSGQGAREQYF. CDR3 nucleotide sequence: TGTGCCACCTCGGGACAGGGGGCGCGGGAGCAGTACTTC.

The chain employs TRBV2 and TRBJ2-5; D might be TRBD1 (5 bases). The germline CDR1 and CDR2 sequences are SNHLY and FYNNEI. The CDR3 covers 14 residues. The V end lost 6 bases, the J end lost 2 bases, and 13 bases lay between the germline ends. The CDR3 sequence: CASRWNRPQETQYF. The CDR3 DNA reads as TGTGCCAGCAGATGGAACAGGCCGCAAGAGACCCAGTACTTC.